The 21 T cell receptor beta chains below all came from one sample that was sequenced in a study of T cells in Graves' hyperthyroidism and ophthalmopathy. Amplification of TCR beta CDR3 regions was performed using RNA transcripts as template. TCR CDR3 underwent first-round RT-PCR with the HTBI primer set. From the multiplex PCR reads, TCRdb called clonotypes with MiXCR, one entry per CDR3 protein. Of about 760,000 distinct CDR3 sequences in the sample, 35% are singletons; the top ten hold less than 35%. The sample comprised blood. These receptors were collected from a woman in her thirties or forties with Graves' hyperthyroidism.

At least ten counts were recorded for this clonotype. The chain couples TRBV4-3 to TRBJ1-5; D might be TRBD1 (5 bases). Germline CDR1 is LGHNA and CDR2 is YSLEER. Trimming stripped 0 bases from V and 5 bases from J, with 5 bases between. The CDR3 extends over 13 amino acids. CDR3 sequence reads: CASSQETDQPQHF. The CDR3 DNA follows: TGCGCCAGCAGCCAAGAGACAGATCAGCCCCAGCATTTT.

J is TRBJ2-5 and V is TRBV7-9; D may match TRBD1 or TRBD2 (5 bases each). The assigned J gene may be wrong: the sequence end matches TRBJ2-1 better. Germline V gene lookup returns CDR1 SEHNR and CDR2 FQNEAQ (reference sequence). The CDR3 covers 15 residues. As DNA, the CDR3 is TGTGCCAGCAGCTCCAGGGTGGGGGAAGTCGATGAGCAGTTCTTC. Translation: CASSSRVGEVDEQFF.

This clonotype was seen only a few times. The chain employs TRBV25-1 and TRBJ2-3; weak D call: TRBD2 (5 bases). Trimming removed 4 bases at V and 0 bases at J, with 8 bases between. Germline loops: CDR1 MGHDK, CDR2 SYGVNS. CDR3 length equals 14 residues. The CDR3 reads CASSVRTSTDTQYF. CDR3 nucleotides: TGTGCCAGCAGTGTCCGGACTAGCACAGATACGCAGTATTTT. Using reference TRBV25-1 and TRBJ2-3 for the parts outside the CDR3, the full variable domain is EADIYQTPRYLVIGTGKKITLECSQTMGHDKMYWYQQDPGMELHLIHYSYGVNSTEKGDLSSESTVSRIRTEHFPLTLESARPSHTSQYLCASSVRTSTDTQYFGPGTRLTVL.

Remarks on this clonotype: A single base separates this from a much larger clone, so it may be a read error. The genes are TRBV7-9 and TRBJ2-5, with 7 bases matching TRBD2. In germline, CDR1 is SEHNR, CDR2 FQNEAQ (reference sequence). The J segment lost 3 bases and the V segment lost 8 bases, leaving 6 bases of the junction unmatched. The CDR3 contains 13 residues. The CDR3 nucleotides are TGTGCCAGCGGGGGGGACTTGAAAGAGACCCAGTACTTC. It specifies CASGGDLKETQYF.

The rearrangement uses TRBV24-1 and TRBJ2-7; D is unclear. Germline V gene lookup returns CDR1 KGHDR and CDR2 SFDVKD. V lost 5 bases to trimming and J lost 6 bases, with 19 bases between them. This CDR3 has 15 residues. The CDR3 reads CATSAQSGGSSEQYF. The CDR3 DNA sequence: TGTGCCACCAGTGCCCAGTCAGGCGGCTCGTCCGAGCAGTACTTC.

The chain employs TRBV24-1 and TRBJ1-5; the match to TRBD1 covers 7 bases. Germline loops: CDR1 KGHDR, CDR2 SFDVKD. CDR3 length: 17 residues. After removal of 4 bases from V and 0 bases from J, the junction contained 8 bases not matched to a gene. CDR3 in DNA: TGTGCCACCAGTGAGACAGGGTCAGGTTATAGCAATCAGCCCCAGCATTTT. It specifies CATSETGSGYSNQPQHF.

This clonotype appeared many times. This chain joins TRBV19 and TRBJ1-1; D is unresolved. V lost 7 bases to trimming and J lost 2 bases, with 11 bases between them. Germline lookup yields CDR1 LNHDA and CDR2 SQIVND (reference sequence). CDR3 length: 13 residues. For the CDR3, the DNA is TGTGCCAGTAAGGAAATCCGAAACACTGAAGCTTTCTTT. Protein sequence: CASKEIRNTEAFF.

The CDR3, as DNA: TGTGCCAGTAGTATAGTTGTATGGGACAGGGAAACGCCAAGGGACGGGGAGCTGTTTTTT. Protein: CASSIVVWDRETPRDGELFF. The chain has TRBV19 and TRBJ2-2; 9 bases map to TRBD1. CDR3 length equals 20 residues. Trimming at V came to 1 base and at J to 7 bases, leaving 19 bases not matched to a gene. CDR1 is LNHDA and CDR2 is SQIVND in the germline V gene (reference sequence).

The gene calls are TRBV7-9 and TRBJ2-7, with 7 bases lining up with TRBD1. The CDR3 is 15 residues long. Germline V lookup: CDR1 SEHNR, CDR2 FQNEAQ (reference sequence). The trim removed 3 bases at V and 5 bases at J, leaving 10 bases unmatched. The CDR3 DNA follows: TGTGCCAGCAGCTTTGAGACAGGGAGAAGAGACGAGCAGTACTTC. Translated: CASSFETGRRDEQYF.

The chain joins TRBV20-1 to TRBJ2-5; D not certain. Per the germline V gene, CDR1 is DFQATT and CDR2 is SNEGSKA (reference sequence). Trimming pared 5 bases from V and 2 bases from J, leaving 18 bases between. The CDR3 covers 15 residues. The CDR3 nucleotides read TGCAGTGCTTATACGACTGGCGGTCTTCAAGAGACCCAGTACTTC. Protein sequence: CSAYTTGGLQETQYF.

The chain couples TRBV4-2 to TRBJ1-3; possible D gene TRBD1, 5 bases. Trimming cost V 0 bases and J 4 bases, with 13 bases left between them. The CDR3 has 16 amino acids. CDR1 and CDR2 (germline): LGHNA, YNFKEQ. The CDR3: CASSQDSGLSGNTIYF. The CDR3 DNA is TGTGCCAGCAGCCAAGATTCGGGACTTTCGGGAAACACCATATATTTT.

This clonotype was recorded at least ten times. The chain is built from TRBV5-1 and TRBJ1-1; D is uncertain. The germline V and J ends were trimmed by 2 bases and 1 base, with 6 bases remaining between them. CDR3 length: 13 residues. CDR1 is SGHRS, CDR2 YFSETQ, per germline. CDR3 DNA sequence: TGCGCCAGCAGCTTAGACTGGAACACTGAAGCTTTCTTT. Translating it yields CASSLDWNTEAFF.

The rearrangement links TRBV7-8 to TRBJ2-6, with 7 bases matching TRBD1. The CDR3 loop spans 14 amino acids. V lost 6 bases, J lost 4 bases, and 3 bases stayed unmatched. The germline gives CDR1 SGHVS, CDR2 FQNEAQ. The CDR3 DNA reads TGTGCCAGCAGGGAGGACAGGGGGGCCAACGTCCTGACTTTC. It codes for CASREDRGANVLTF.

V is TRBV5-1 and J is TRBJ2-7, with 7 bases matching TRBD1. V gave up 3 bases and J gave up 4 bases; unmatched junction bases: 7. Germline CDR1 SGHRS, CDR2 YFSETQ. The CDR3 is 14 residues long. Here the CDR3 DNA reads TGCGCCAGCAGCTCGGGACAGACCTCATACGAGCAGTACTTC. This sequence encodes CASSSGQTSYEQYF.

This clonotype was recorded many times. V gene TRBV29-1 combines with J gene TRBJ1-2; no reliable D call. Germline CDR1 SQVTM, CDR2 ANQGSEA. CDR3 length: 12 amino acids. The V end was cut by 6 bases, the J end by 2 bases, with 10 bases between. This CDR3 reads CSVLPDNYGYTF. The CDR3 DNA reads as TGCAGCGTCCTGCCCGACAACTATGGCTACACCTTC.

Only a few counts were recorded for this clonotype. The chain recombines TRBV6-2 or TRBV6-3 with TRBJ2-7; 10 nucleotides match TRBD1. V lost 7 bases and J lost 4; bases outside the gene matches: 4. The CDR3 runs 13 residues. Germline loops: CDR1 MNHEY, CDR2 SVGEGT. CDR3 region: CASNDRGRYEQYF. The DNA for the CDR3 is TGTGCCAGCAATGACAGGGGGCGATACGAGCAGTACTTC.

At least ten counts were recorded for this clonotype. The CDR3: CAIRQDPNTEAFF. The CDR3, as DNA: TGTGCCATCAGACAGGACCCGAACACTGAAGCTTTCTTT. This sequence joins TRBV10-3 and TRBJ1-1; D is perhaps TRBD1 (5 bases). Germline loops: CDR1 ENHRY, CDR2 SYGVKD. This CDR3 has 13 amino acids. The V gene lost 6 bases and the J gene lost 1 base, with 9 bases spanning the gap.

This clonotype has a single count. This rearrangement joins TRBV20-1 to TRBJ1-5, with TRBD1 identical over 8 bases. This CDR3 spans 14 amino acids. J was trimmed by 1 base and V by 3 bases; bases with no gene match: 2. Per germline, CDR1 DFQATT and CDR2 SNEGSKA (reference sequence). CDR3 in DNA: TGCAGTGCTAGCCGGACAGGGAGCAATCAGCCCCAGCATTTT. Translated: CSASRTGSNQPQHF.

The chain combines TRBV25-1 with TRBJ1-6; TRBD1 might be the D (5 bases). CDR3 size: 15 residues. In germline, CDR1 is MGHDK, CDR2 SYGVNS. Between the trimmed V and J ends, which lost 6 bases and 8 bases, there was a span of 17 bases. The CDR3 here is CASSELEWGHSPLHF. The CDR3 nucleotides are TGTGCCAGCAGCGAACTTGAATGGGGCCATTCACCCCTCCACTTT.

The chain carries TRBV5-1 and TRBJ2-5; tentative D call: TRBD2 (6 bases). Germline assignment: CDR1 SGHRS and CDR2 YFSETQ. The CDR3 is 14 residues long. V gave up 5 bases and J gave up 3 bases, with 14 bases separating them. The CDR3 DNA reads as TGCGCCAGCAGACCCGGGACTTCTGAAGAGACCCAGTACTTC. Translating it yields CASRPGTSEETQYF.

This clonotype was counted ten times or more. The J gene is TRBJ1-4, the V gene TRBV7-2, with D tentatively TRBD1 (6 bases). Between the trimmed V and J ends, which lost 3 bases and 10 bases, there was a span of 21 bases. Per the germline V gene, CDR1 is SGHTA and CDR2 is FQGNSA. CDR3 length: 16 residues. The chain's CDR3 is CASSFFPTRTVVKLFF. The CDR3 DNA reads as TGTGCCAGCAGCTTTTTCCCTACAAGGACAGTAGTAAAACTGTTTTTT. The variable domain in full, with the rest retrieved from reference TRBV7-2 and TRBJ1-4, is GAGVSQSPSNKVTEKGKDVELRCDPISGHTALYWYRQSLGQGLEFLIYFQGNSAPDKSGLPSDRFSAERTGGSVSTLTIQRTQQEDSAVYLCASSFFPTRTVVKLFFGSGTQLSVL.